Listed here is a single TCR beta chain. TCRdb keeps only in-frame clones here, not all; method: immunoSEQ multiplex PCR. The table shows more than 300,000 clones, with 90% occurring only once. The CDR3 is made up of 13 amino acids. Germline CDR1 is SGDLS and CDR2 is YYNGEE. The V gene lost 0 bases and the J gene lost 7 bases, with 10 bases spanning the gap. The data were taken from a study of blood T cell repertoires in COVID-19. Study details: The analysed material was cDNA or gDNA that came from T cells, B-cell-depleted T cells, or PBMCs.

The V gene is TRBV9, the J gene TRBJ2-5; maybe TRBD2 (5 bases). This sequence originates from a woman aged 35 to 49 with COVID-19, enrolled during active disease. The sample taken for sequencing was peripheral blood. CDR3 bases: TGTGCCAGCAGCGTAGTCGGGGAGAGGACCCAGTACTTC. Its translation is CASSVVGERTQYF.